This TCR beta chain is drawn from a study of blood T cell repertoires in COVID-19. Across the study: Whether acute or convalescent, the COVID-19 samples came from the United States, Italy and Spain.

V lost 1 base and J 3 bases, leaving 13 bases between the germline ends. The CDR3 covers 15 residues. Germline CDR1 reads LNHNV; CDR2 reads YYDKDF (reference sequence). This table comes from immunoSEQ multiplex PCR, and its TCRdb copy is limited to in-frame clones, with some not included. This sample carries around 180,000 clones, 74% of them seen once, and the ten largest clones take around 3%. This receptor was obtained from a woman aged 80 or over with acute or convalescent COVID-19. The chain couples TRBV15 to TRBJ2-7; possible D gene TRBD2, 6 bases. The specimen sequenced was peripheral blood. The CDR3 spells CATSRVRLGNYEQYF. Here the CDR3 DNA reads TGTGCCACCAGCAGAGTTCGACTAGGGAACTACGAGCAGTACTTC.